This T cell receptor beta chain was sequenced during a study of blood T cell repertoires in COVID-19. Study summary: The United States, Italy and Spain were the sources of the acute and convalescent COVID-19 samples. The analysed material was cDNA or gDNA that came from T cells, B-cell-depleted T cells, or PBMCs.

In the original workflow: The authors estimated nucleated cell counts from reference gene primer amplification. Method: immunoSEQ multiplex PCR; TCRdb's copy keeps in-frame clones and lacks some. V and J calls and clone size are as listed in that table; D and trimming were resolved from the DNA. The sample has 200,000 to 250,000 clones, 75% to 90% seen once; the top ten hold roughly 5%. Germline assignment: CDR1 KGHDR and CDR2 SFDVKD. J lost 2 bases, V lost 6 bases, and 10 bases had no gene match. The CDR3 is 16 residues long. Material: peripheral blood. The chain is built from TRBV24-1 and TRBJ2-3; 7 bases match TRBD1. The TCR comes from a woman in her thirties or forties with acute or convalescent COVID-19. CDR3 DNA sequence: TGTGCCACCAGTCTACCCGGGACAGACTTCACAGATACGCAGTATTTT. Its translation is CATSLPGTDFTDTQYF.